Presented here are 6 T cell receptor beta chains from one specimen sequenced in a study of blood T cell repertoires in COVID-19. Assay used: immunoSEQ multiplex PCR; TCRdb lists only in-frame clones, some missing. The sample includes 250,000 or so clones, around 90% seen only once; the top ten take roughly a tenth. The sequenced material came from PBMCs or T cells enriched from blood (not recorded which). These receptors all come from a man aged 25-45 years who had recovered from COVID-19.

This clone was found once. The chain recombines TRBV30 with TRBJ2-1; perhaps TRBD1 as D (6 bases). CDR1 and CDR2 (germline): GTSNPN, SVGIG (reference sequence). Trimming stripped 2 bases from V and 5 bases from J, with 10 bases between. CDR3 length: 13 residues. CDR3 DNA: TGTGCCTGGAGTACAGGACAGAACAATGAGCAGTTCTTC. Translation gives CAWSTGQNNEQFF. The full variable domain, its missing parts supplied by reference TRBV30 and TRBJ2-1, is SQTIHQWPATLVQPVGSPLSLECTVEGTSNPNLYWYRQAAGRGLQLLFYSVGIGQISSEVPQNLSASRPQDRQFILSSKKLLLSDSGFYLCAWSTGQNNEQFFGPGTRLTVL.

The chain has TRBV18 and TRBJ2-7; 10 positions match TRBD1. V shed 1 base, J shed 6 bases, and the junction held 12 bases outside the gene matches. CDR3 length: 17 residues. Germline V gene sequence: CDR1 KGHSH, CDR2 LQKENI. The CDR3 coding sequence is TGTGCCAGCTCACCACGAACGGGGGGACAGGGGAGGTTCGAGCAGTACTTC. Translated: CASSPRTGGQGRFEQYF.

The V gene is TRBV5-6, the J gene TRBJ1-1, with 12 bases that match TRBD1. V trimming: 2 bases; J trimming: 11 bases; junction bases outside the gene matches: 10. This CDR3 is built from 15 residues. In germline, CDR1 is SGHDT, CDR2 YYEEEE. CDR3 in DNA: TGTGCCAGCAGCTTTAACCCGGGACAGGGGGCTGGCGCTTTCTTT. Translated, it gives CASSFNPGQGAGAFF.

This clone has only a few counts. The V and J genes are TRBV25-1 and TRBJ1-6; D unclear. Germline V gives CDR1 MGHDK, CDR2 SYGVNS. With 1 base removed from V and 7 bases from J, the gap between germline ends came to 11 bases. The CDR3 totals 15 residues. For the CDR3, the DNA is TGTGCCAGCAGTGAATCAGTAGCTGCAAATTCACCCCTCCACTTT. Translation gives CASSESVAANSPLHF.

The chain is built from TRBV7-9 and TRBJ2-7; TRBD2 is a possible D gene (5 bases). The germline gives CDR1 SEHNR, CDR2 FQNEAQ (reference sequence). The CDR3 contains 12 residues. The germline V and J ends were trimmed by 7 bases and 1 base, with 8 bases remaining between them. CDR3 DNA: TGTGCCAGCAACTCGGGGTCCTACGAGCAGTACTTC. Encoded protein: CASNSGSYEQYF.

In this sample, this clone turned up once. This chain connects TRBV3-1 (or the pseudogene TRBV3-2) to TRBJ2-2; D gene unclear. The germline gives CDR1 LGHDT, CDR2 YNNKEL (reference sequence). Trimming took off 2 bases at V and 0 bases at J, with 4 bases between the two ends. The CDR3 has 14 amino acids. The CDR3 coding sequence is TGTGCCAGCAGCCAACCCGCGAACACCGGGGAGCTGTTTTTT. As protein: CASSQPANTGELFF.